This TCR beta chain originates from a study of blood T cell repertoires in COVID-19. Across the whole study: Acute and convalescent COVID-19 specimens originated in the United States, Italy and Spain. From T cells, B-cell-depleted T cells, or PBMCs came the material, which was cDNA or gDNA.

Original processing methods: Estimated nucleated cell counts came from reference gene primer amplification. Measured with immunoSEQ multiplex PCR; TCRdb has only the in-frame clones, and not every one. The DNA was the basis for D and trimming; V, J and clone size are from that table. The sample includes 200,000 to 300,000 clones, about 86% of them seen just once. With 8 bases clipped from V and 5 bases from J, the junction kept 2 bases outside the gene matches. This CDR3 is 13 amino acids long. Per germline, CDR1 ENHRY and CDR2 SYGVKD. The clonotype originates from a man aged 25-40 years with active or convalescent COVID-19. The source material was peripheral blood. This chain joins TRBV10-3 and TRBJ2-7; 14 nucleotides align to TRBD2. The CDR3 nucleotides are TGTGCCATCGGGGGACTAGCGGGGGACGAGCAGTACTTC. Encoded protein: CAIGGLAGDEQYF.